Following are 31 T cell receptor beta chains from one sample sequenced in a study of Graves' ophthalmopathy and Graves' hyperthyroidism. RNA transcripts served as template for amplifying TCR beta CDR3 sequences. After a first-round RT-PCR with HTBI primers, a second-round multiplex PCR was run. One entry per CDR3 protein, called by TCRdb with MiXCR from the multiplex PCR reads. The sample lists 350,000 to 400,000 distinct CDR3 sequences, approximately 20% occurring once. Sequenced sample: peripheral blood. These receptors were taken from a woman under 30 with Graves' ophthalmopathy.

This clonotype was seen repeatedly, ten times or more. The V and J genes are TRBV20-1 and TRBJ1-5; D is uncertain. This CDR3 has 13 residues. With 8 bases removed from V and 2 bases from J, the gap between germline ends came to 13 bases. Germline assignment: CDR1 DFQATT and CDR2 SNEGSKA (reference sequence). The CDR3: CSSRWGRNQPQHF. The CDR3, as DNA: TGCAGTTCCAGATGGGGTCGCAATCAGCCCCAGCATTTT.

This clonotype occurred many times. V is TRBV7-3 and J is TRBJ1-2; the D is unclear. The CDR3 contains 13 residues. V was shortened by 5 bases and J by 4 bases, with 11 bases between the two germline ends. From germline, CDR1 is SGHTA and CDR2 FQGTGA. CDR3 sequence (DNA): TGTGCCAGCAGCCTACAGCCAGGCTATGGCTACACCTTC. Translating it yields CASSLQPGYGYTF.

This clonotype has ten or more counts. The chain is built from TRBV27 and TRBJ2-2; D gene unclear. Trimming took off 3 bases at V and 1 base at J, with 9 bases between the two ends. Germline V CDR1 and CDR2: MNHEY, SMNVEV (reference sequence). There are 15 residues in the CDR3. The CDR3 is CASSFHRQNTGELFF. The CDR3 DNA reads as TGTGCCAGCAGTTTCCACAGACAGAACACCGGGGAGCTGTTTTTT.

The sample holds many counts of this clonotype. The chain uses TRBV29-1 and TRBJ1-1, with TRBD1 as a possible D gene (5 bases). Germline V gene sequence: CDR1 SQVTM, CDR2 ANQGSEA. This CDR3 contains 16 residues. Deletions cut 7 bases from V and 0 bases from J, with 21 bases between. CDR3 loop: CSGRGGSVTMNTEAFF. The CDR3 bases are TGCAGCGGGAGGGGAGGGTCAGTTACCATGAACACTGAAGCTTTCTTT.

This clonotype has at least ten counts. This sequence joins TRBV11-2 and TRBJ1-5; D is unresolved. CDR1 SGHAT and CDR2 FQNNGV come from the germline V gene. V lost 0 bases and J lost 6, with 12 bases in between. The CDR3 is 15 residues long. The CDR3 coding sequence is TGTGCCAGCAGCTTAGAGTTCGTGTTAGGTCAGCCCCAGCATTTT. Its translation: CASSLEFVLGQPQHF.

This clonotype was seen many times. The chain has TRBV15 and TRBJ2-7, with D possibly being TRBD1 (9 bases). With 0 bases removed from V and 3 bases from J, the gap between germline ends came to 18 bases. The CDR3 has 17 amino acids. CDR1 and CDR2 from the germline V gene are LNHNV and YYDKDF (reference sequence). Here the CDR3 DNA reads TGTGCCACCAGCAGAGATAGCGGGACAGGGACCTTCTACGAGCAGTACTTC. Translation gives CATSRDSGTGTFYEQYF.

This clonotype was counted at least ten times. The CDR3 here is CSVGGHFTGELFF. The CDR3 nucleotides read TGCAGCGTTGGAGGGCATTTCACCGGGGAGCTGTTTTTT. V gene TRBV29-1 combines with J gene TRBJ2-2; D is perhaps TRBD2 (5 bases). The V end was cut by 4 bases, the J end by 4 bases, with 10 bases between. Germline V gives CDR1 SQVTM, CDR2 ANQGSEA. This CDR3 is built from 13 residues.

This clonotype was recorded at least ten times. The V call is TRBV7-8, the J call TRBJ2-7; D is unresolved. This CDR3 is built from 15 residues. Germline CDR1 reads SGHVS; CDR2 reads FQNEAQ. Between the trimmed V and J ends, which lost 3 bases and 0 bases, there was a span of 12 bases. The CDR3 DNA is TGTGCCAGCAGCTTTTCAGTACGAAGCTCCTACGAGCAGTACTTC. Translation gives CASSFSVRSSYEQYF.

This clonotype was observed many times. The V gene is TRBV5-4, the J gene TRBJ2-7; TRBD2 matches 9 bases. V lost 1 base, J lost 5 bases, and 13 bases stayed unmatched. The germline CDR1 and CDR2 sequences are SGHNT and YYREEE (reference sequence). The CDR3 is 17 amino acids. The DNA for the CDR3 is TGTGCCAGCAGCTTGAGACGCGCGGGAGGGCCAATTAACGAGCAGTACTTC. Translating gives CASSLRRAGGPINEQYF. Combining the CDR3 with reference TRBV5-4 and TRBJ2-7 gives the whole variable domain ETGVTQSPTHLIKTRGQQVTLRCSSQSGHNTVSWYQQALGQGPQFIFQYYREEENGRGNFPPRFSGLQFPNYSSELNVNALELDDSALYLCASSLRRAGGPINEQYFGPGTRLTVT.

This clonotype was counted at least ten times. This chain's CDR3 is CASSLSRTRDEAYEQYF. Written as DNA, the CDR3 is TGTGCCAGCAGTTTAAGTCGGACTAGAGACGAAGCCTACGAGCAGTACTTC. V is TRBV27 and J is TRBJ2-7; 7 bases are a match to TRBD2. V shed 2 bases, J shed 2 bases, and the junction held 12 bases outside the gene matches. The CDR3 runs to 17 residues. Germline-derived CDR1 and CDR2 are MNHEY and SMNVEV (reference sequence).

This clonotype came up many times. The V gene is TRBV10-3, the J gene TRBJ2-7; TRBD2 might be the D (6 bases). This CDR3 spans 16 amino acids. The ends were cut back, 0 bases at V and 3 bases at J, with 15 bases in the middle. CDR1 is ENHRY and CDR2 is SYGVKD in the germline V gene. The CDR3 region has the DNA TGTGCCATCAGTGAGTCCGATAGCGGCAGAGTCTACGAGCAGTACTTC. Its translation is CAISESDSGRVYEQYF.

The sample holds many counts of this clonotype. The genes are TRBV10-3 and TRBJ2-5; 7 nucleotides match TRBD2. The CDR3 consists of 14 residues. V shed 7 bases, J shed 5 bases, and the junction held 10 bases outside the gene matches. Germline V lookup: CDR1 ENHRY, CDR2 SYGVKD. The CDR3 reads CAIKSGGGGETQYF. Written as DNA, the CDR3 is TGTGCCATCAAAAGTGGGGGGGGAGGCGAGACCCAGTACTTC.

The table lists this clonotype with many counts. The chain has TRBV6-1 and TRBJ2-7; the D gene could be TRBD1 or TRBD2 (5 bases each). CDR3 size: 13 residues. Deletions cut 5 bases from V and 9 bases from J, with 17 bases between. Germline V gene data show CDR1 as MNHNS and CDR2 as SASEGT. The DNA for the CDR3 is TGTGCCAGCAGTCCCCTGGGGGTCACCTGGCAGTACTTC. This translates into CASSPLGVTWQYF.

This clonotype has ten or more counts. The V call is TRBV12-3 or TRBV12-4, the J call TRBJ2-3, with 8 bases lining up with TRBD1. The CDR3 runs to 16 residues. V gave up 3 bases and J gave up 2 bases; unmatched junction bases: 7. CDR3 DNA: TGTGCCAGCAGTTTCCCGGGACAGGCTCTCACAGATACGCAGTATTTT. Translating it yields CASSFPGQALTDTQYF.

This clonotype has a count of ten or more. V usage is TRBV6-1 and J usage is TRBJ1-2, with D perhaps matching TRBD1 (5 bases). The ends were cut back, 0 bases at V and 8 bases at J, with 10 bases in the middle. The germline CDR1 and CDR2 sequences are MNHNS and SASEGT. This CDR3 has 13 residues. Here the CDR3 reads CASSEARQGGYTF. CDR3 DNA: TGTGCCAGCAGTGAAGCGCGGCAGGGAGGCTACACCTTC.

This clonotype was observed many times. This chain joins TRBV10-2 and TRBJ2-5; D uncertain. CDR3 length: 13 residues. V lost 7 bases and J 0 bases, leaving 9 bases between the germline ends. Germline loops: CDR1 WSHSY, CDR2 SAAADI. CDR3 in amino acids: CASKRVYQETQYF. The CDR3 bases are TGCGCCAGCAAGAGAGTGTACCAAGAGACCCAGTACTTC.

Many counts were recorded for this clonotype. CDR3 bases: TGTGCCAGCAGTTTGGCGGGGCTGCCCTACGAGCAGTACTTC. Residues: CASSLAGLPYEQYF. V and J are TRBV12-3 or TRBV12-4 and TRBJ2-7, with a possible D match to TRBD2 (6 bases). The ends were cut back, 3 bases at V and 2 bases at J, with 11 bases in the middle. The CDR3 totals 14 residues.

The chain is built from TRBV20-1 and TRBJ2-7, with 9 positions matching TRBD1. V dropped 3 bases and J dropped 3; count of bases not matched to a gene: 3. Germline V lookup: CDR1 DFQATT, CDR2 SNEGSKA (reference sequence). The CDR3 contains 13 residues. In nucleotides, the CDR3 is TGCAGTGCTAGTCGGACAGGGGACTACGAGCAGTACTTC. This encodes CSASRTGDYEQYF.

This clonotype came up many times. This chain joins TRBV29-1 and TRBJ2-5; 10 bases agree with TRBD2. Germline V gene sequence: CDR1 SQVTM, CDR2 ANQGSEA. CDR3 length: 13 amino acids. Trimming took 4 bases from V and 4 from J; bases not matched to a gene: 3. CDR3 amino acids: CSVAWTSGETQYF. CDR3 in DNA: TGCAGCGTTGCTTGGACTAGCGGAGAGACCCAGTACTTC.

This clonotype was counted a few times. This chain uses TRBV6-1 with TRBJ1-1; D unclear. Trimming cost V 6 bases and J 7 bases, with 15 bases left between them. This CDR3 comprises 13 residues. Germline CDR1 MNHNS, CDR2 SASEGT. CDR3 bases: TGTGCCAGCAGCACTCCCGGACGAGATGAAGCTTTCTTT. Translated, it gives CASSTPGRDEAFF.

This clonotype occurred many times. The V call is TRBV29-1, the J call TRBJ2-6; weak D call: TRBD1 (6 bases). The CDR3 spans 17 residues. Germline lookup yields CDR1 SQVTM and CDR2 ANQGSEA. V was pared by 6 bases and J by 1 base, with 19 bases between. The DNA for the CDR3 is TGCAGCGTGTCCCGGGACACCCGGGTGTCTGGGGCCAACGTCCTGACTTTC. Encoded protein: CSVSRDTRVSGANVLTF.

This clonotype was recorded many times. The chain is built from TRBV30 and TRBJ1-1; 9 bases match TRBD1. Germline CDR1 GTSNPN, CDR2 SVGIG (reference sequence). This CDR3 region has 13 residues. V lost 2 bases, J lost 10 bases, and 8 bases stayed unmatched. The CDR3 loop is CAWSLGQGSPAFF. The CDR3 DNA reads as TGTGCCTGGAGTCTCGGACAGGGGTCACCAGCTTTCTTT. Supplemented by reference TRBV30 and TRBJ1-1, the full variable domain reads SQTIHQWPATLVQPVGSPLSLECTVEGTSNPNLYWYRQAAGRGLQLLFYSVGIGQISSEVPQNLSASRPQDRQFILSSKKLLLSDSGFYLCAWSLGQGSPAFFGQGTRLTVV.

This clonotype was observed many times. The chain uses TRBV15 and TRBJ2-7, with TRBD2 matching over 13 bases. There are 21 residues in the CDR3. CDR1 is LNHNV and CDR2 is YYDKDF in the germline V gene (reference sequence). V lost 0 bases and J lost 3; bases outside the gene matches: 17. CDR3 DNA: TGTGCCACCAGCAGAGATCTCTCCGGACTAGCGGGAGCAATGGGGTTCTACGAGCAGTACTTC. This encodes CATSRDLSGLAGAMGFYEQYF. The full variable domain, with the rest looked up from reference TRBV15 and TRBJ2-7, is DAMVIQNPRYQVTQFGKPVTLSCSQTLNHNVMYWYQQKSSQAPKLLFHYYDKDFNNEADTPDNFQSRRPNTSFCFLDIRSPGLGDTAMYLCATSRDLSGLAGAMGFYEQYFGPGTRLTVT.

This clonotype was found many times. The chain carries TRBV27 and TRBJ2-7; D possibly uses TRBD1 or TRBD2 (5 bases each). The CDR3 contains 15 residues. Germline lookup yields CDR1 MNHEY and CDR2 SMNVEV (reference sequence). V dropped 6 bases and J dropped 1 base, with 16 bases sitting between them. In DNA, the CDR3 is TGTGCCAGCAGCATAGGCCGGTGGGGGTCCTACGAGCAGTACTTC. It codes for CASSIGRWGSYEQYF.

This clonotype was recorded at least ten times. V is TRBV7-2 and J is TRBJ2-5; D uncertain. The germline V gene encodes CDR1 SGHTA and CDR2 FQGNSA. The CDR3 runs 12 residues. Trimming left V 5 bases short and J 2 bases short, with 6 bases between. Here the CDR3 reads CASSGDQETQYF. The DNA for the CDR3 is TGTGCCAGCAGCGGGGATCAAGAGACCCAGTACTTC.

This clonotype was observed at least ten times. The chain links TRBV4-3 to TRBJ2-7; 7 nucleotides align to TRBD1. Germline CDR1 is LGHNA and CDR2 is YSLEER. The CDR3 spans 15 residues. J gave up 9 bases and V 0 bases, and 11 bases lay outside the gene matches. CDR3 in amino acids: CASSQDKGAPSMQYF. The DNA for the CDR3 is TGCGCCAGCAGCCAAGATAAGGGGGCCCCGAGTATGCAGTACTTC.

This clonotype was recorded at least ten times. V usage is TRBV2 and J usage is TRBJ1-3; 8 positions match TRBD1. The germline gives CDR1 SNHLY, CDR2 FYNNEI. The CDR3 spans 16 residues. V dropped 4 bases and J dropped 0; count of bases not matched to a gene: 5. CDR3 loop: CASSGQGAFSGNTIYF. CDR3 in DNA: TGTGCCAGCAGTGGTCAGGGGGCTTTCTCTGGAAACACCATATATTTT. Complete variable domain (other parts from reference TRBV2 and TRBJ1-3): EPEVTQTPSHQVTQMGQEVILRCVPISNHLYFYWYRQILGQKVEFLVSFYNNEISEKSEIFDDQFSVERPDGSNFTLKIRSTKLEDSAMYFCASSGQGAFSGNTIYFGEGSWLTVV.

This CDR3 is CATSVYLAGGETQYF. The CDR3 DNA sequence: TGTGCCACCAGTGTCTATCTAGCGGGGGGAGAGACCCAGTACTTC. This chain links TRBV24-1 with TRBJ2-5, with 11 bases that match TRBD2. The germline V gene encodes CDR1 KGHDR and CDR2 SFDVKD. Losses at the gene ends were 5 bases for V and 4 bases for J; bases not matched to a gene: 5. CDR3 length: 15 residues.

The V call is TRBV7-2, the J call TRBJ2-7; D ambiguous. Germline CDR1 reads SGHTA; CDR2 reads FQGNSA. Trimming removed 6 bases at V and 0 bases at J, with 12 bases between. The CDR3 runs to 14 residues. The CDR3 coding sequence is TGTGCCAGCAGGGGAAGCGATCCCTCCTACGAGCAGTACTTC. This encodes CASRGSDPSYEQYF.

In this sample, this clonotype turned up many times. V gene TRBV11-1 combines with J gene TRBJ2-7, with 9 bases that match TRBD1. This CDR3 is 16 amino acids long. In germline, CDR1 is SGHAT, CDR2 FQDESV (reference sequence). V lost 1 base, J lost 3 bases, and 7 bases stayed unmatched. The chain's CDR3 is CASSLEGQGGFYEQYF. CDR3 DNA: TGTGCCAGCAGCTTAGAGGGACAGGGAGGGTTCTACGAGCAGTACTTC.

In this sample, this clonotype turned up many times. The V call is TRBV28, the J call TRBJ2-7, with TRBD2 matching over 9 bases. Unmatched junction bases numbered 8, after V lost 6 bases and J lost 2 bases. The CDR3 is 15 amino acids. Germline V CDR1 and CDR2: MDHEN, SYDVKM. DNA of the CDR3: TGTGCCAGCAGAAAGCCCAGCGGGGGGACCTACGAGCAGTACTTC. Encoded protein: CASRKPSGGTYEQYF.